This T cell receptor (beta chain) was profiled in a study of T cell responses to AZD1222 COVID-19 vaccine. The length of the CDR3 is 16 residues. Germline assignment: CDR1 PRHDT and CDR2 FYEKMQ (reference sequence). Trimming cost V 1 base and J 6 bases, with 19 bases left between them. The repertoire was sequenced with immunoSEQ multiplex PCR; TCRdb's copy has only in-frame clones and lacks some. The sample yields 150,000 to 200,000 clones, over 70% seen once. Note on this clone: Its antigen is undetermined.

Study-wide results and caveats: In the spike-specific TCR repertoire, nearly half reportedly target unmutated variant regions. Only 5 or 6 people who got AZD1222 tested seropositive at baseline.

Source: peripheral blood, taken on day 0 of MenACWY control vaccination. The sequence was obtained from an adult in good health. The chain recombines TRBV13 with TRBJ2-7; D tentatively reads TRBD1 or TRBD2 (5 bases each). The CDR3 DNA is TGTGCCAGCAGCTTAGAAGGTGGGGGAAAAGGTCTCGAGCAGTACTTC. Its translation is CASSLEGGGKGLEQYF.